This T cell receptor (beta chain) was retrieved from a study of blood T cell repertoires in COVID-19. Study as a whole: The United States, Italy and Spain provided the acute and convalescent COVID-19 samples. PBMCs, B-cell-depleted T cells, or T cells were the source of the cDNA or gDNA that made up the material.

Original analysis: Amplification with reference gene primers provided the estimates of nucleated cell counts. Only in-frame clones appear in the TCRdb table, and some are missing; sequencing was by immunoSEQ multiplex PCR. V, J and clone size were drawn from that table, and D and trimming were deduced from the DNA. Found here are more than 85,000 clones, just under 85% of them singletons; the top ten hold about 9.9%. This receptor was identified in a man aged 35-49 years with active or convalescent COVID-19. Sequences were obtained from peripheral blood.

The CDR3 region has the DNA TGTGCCAGCAGCCAGGACTGGGTAAACCAGCCCCAGCATTTT. This sequence encodes CASSQDWVNQPQHF. The chain has TRBV9 and TRBJ1-5; D is undetermined. The CDR3 is 14 residues long. The germline gives CDR1 SGDLS, CDR2 YYNGEE. Trimming shortened V by 4 bases and J by 7 bases, and 15 bases separated the two germline ends.